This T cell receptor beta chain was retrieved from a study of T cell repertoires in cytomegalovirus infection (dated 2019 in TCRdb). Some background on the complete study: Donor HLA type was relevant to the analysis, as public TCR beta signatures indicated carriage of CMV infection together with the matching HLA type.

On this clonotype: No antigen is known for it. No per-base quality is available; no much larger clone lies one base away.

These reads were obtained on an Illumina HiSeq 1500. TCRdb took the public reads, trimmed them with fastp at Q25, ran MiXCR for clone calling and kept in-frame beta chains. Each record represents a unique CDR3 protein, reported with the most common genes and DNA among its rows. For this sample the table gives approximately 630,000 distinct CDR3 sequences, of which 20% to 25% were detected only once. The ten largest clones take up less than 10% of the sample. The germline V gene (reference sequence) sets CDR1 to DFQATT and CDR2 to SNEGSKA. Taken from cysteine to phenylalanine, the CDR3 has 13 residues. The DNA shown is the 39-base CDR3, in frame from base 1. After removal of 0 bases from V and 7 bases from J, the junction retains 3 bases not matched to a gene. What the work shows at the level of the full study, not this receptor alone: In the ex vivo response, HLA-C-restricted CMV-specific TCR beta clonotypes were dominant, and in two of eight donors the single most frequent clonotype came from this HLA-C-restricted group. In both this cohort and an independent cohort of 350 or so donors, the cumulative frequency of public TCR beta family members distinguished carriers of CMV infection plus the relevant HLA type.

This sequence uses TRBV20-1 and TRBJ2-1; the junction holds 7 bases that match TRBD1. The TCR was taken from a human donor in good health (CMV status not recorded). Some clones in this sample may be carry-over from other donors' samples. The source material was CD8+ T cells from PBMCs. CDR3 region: CSARDYRGNEQFF. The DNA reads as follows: TGCAGTGCTAGAGATTACAGGGGAAATGAGCAGTTCTTC.